The 7 T cell receptor beta chains in this list originate from one sample, sequenced in a study of T cell changes during pregnancy in multiple sclerosis (dated by TCRdb to between 2018 and 2021). Library preparation employed the immunoSEQ multiplex PCR assay. Held by TCRdb, this immuneACCESS table contains in-frame sequences only and omits some clones. Under half of the omission traces to an unresolved V gene where checked; the cause of the rest is unknown. Across this sample there are around 50,000 clones, with almost 95% seen only once. In total, the top ten clones hold about 4.1% of the sample. Source: CD8+ T cells from peripheral blood mononuclear cells, taken in the first trimester of pregnancy. The receptors here all came from a female donor with multiple sclerosis, enrolled in a pregnancy study.

This chain connects TRBV19 to TRBJ2-7; perhaps TRBD2 as D (6 bases). The CDR3 spans 14 residues. Germline-derived CDR1 and CDR2 are LNHDA and SQIVND (reference sequence). V was pared by 3 bases and J by 6 bases, with 15 bases between. CDR3 region: CASSMGLPPAEQYF. As DNA, the CDR3 is TGTGCCAGTAGTATGGGACTCCCTCCGGCCGAGCAGTACTTC.

The genes are TRBV27 and TRBJ2-1, with a tentative D call TRBD1 (6 bases). The length of the CDR3 is 14 residues. Germline V gives CDR1 MNHEY, CDR2 SMNVEV (reference sequence). V lost 4 bases and J lost 5, with 12 bases in between. The CDR3 protein is CASSWTASNNEQFF. The CDR3 nucleotides are TGTGCCAGCAGTTGGACAGCGAGCAACAATGAGCAGTTCTTC.

The chain combines TRBV7-2 with TRBJ2-7; 12 positions match TRBD2. Per the germline V gene, CDR1 is SGHTA and CDR2 is FQGNSA. The CDR3 loop spans 16 amino acids. Losses at the gene ends were 5 bases for V and 3 bases for J; bases not matched to a gene: 8. The CDR3 DNA sequence: TGTGCCAGCAGCACCACTGGACTAGCGGGGTTCTACGAGCAGTACTTC. Encoded protein: CASSTTGLAGFYEQYF.

J is TRBJ1-4 and V is TRBV9, with D possibly matching TRBD1 (5 bases). V lost 3 bases to trimming and J lost 5 bases, with 11 bases between them. This CDR3 comprises 14 residues. From germline, CDR1 is SGDLS and CDR2 YYNGEE. The CDR3 region has the DNA TGTGCCAGCAGCGGAGACAGAGAGAATGAAAAACTGTTTTTT. This sequence encodes CASSGDRENEKLFF.

The chain recombines TRBV6-4 with TRBJ2-1; 7 bases agree with TRBD2. V gave up 0 bases and J gave up 8 bases; unmatched junction bases: 4. This CDR3 has 14 residues. Germline CDR1 MRHNA, CDR2 SNTAGT. CDR3 in amino acids: CASSDSLGGDEQFF. The CDR3 nucleotides read TGTGCCAGCAGTGACTCGCTGGGAGGGGATGAGCAGTTCTTC.

The chain carries TRBV7-8 and TRBJ2-7; 8 bases map to TRBD2. The CDR3 extends over 16 amino acids. Germline trimming cut 6 bases from V and 0 bases from J; bases unmatched to any gene: 10. CDR1 and CDR2 from the germline V gene are SGHVS and FQNEAQ. This chain's CDR3 is CASSSGGLAGSYEQYF. CDR3 in DNA: TGTGCCAGCAGTTCGGGGGGGCTAGCGGGCTCCTACGAGCAGTACTTC.

The chain recombines TRBV9 with TRBJ2-6; TRBD1 is a possible D gene (6 bases). The CDR3 has 15 amino acids. The germline CDR1 and CDR2 sequences are SGDLS and YYNGEE. V lost 2 bases, J lost 2 bases, and 8 bases lay in between. The CDR3 reads CASSVKGAGANVLTF. For the CDR3, the DNA is TGTGCCAGCAGCGTTAAGGGGGCTGGGGCCAACGTCCTGACTTTC.